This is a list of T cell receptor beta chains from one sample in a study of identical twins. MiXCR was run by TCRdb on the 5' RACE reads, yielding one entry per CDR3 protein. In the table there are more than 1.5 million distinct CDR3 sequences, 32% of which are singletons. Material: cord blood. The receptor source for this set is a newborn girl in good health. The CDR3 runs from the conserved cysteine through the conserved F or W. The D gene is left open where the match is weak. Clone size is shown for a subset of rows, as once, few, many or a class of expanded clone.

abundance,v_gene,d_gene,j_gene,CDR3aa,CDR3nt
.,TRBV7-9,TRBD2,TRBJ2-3,CASSRLAEPYTGTQYF,TGTGCCAGCAGCCGACTAGCGGAACCGTACACAGGTACGCAGTATTTT
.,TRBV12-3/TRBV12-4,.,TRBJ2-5,CASSFIASETQYF,TGTGCCAGCAGTTTCATCGCGTCGGAGACCCAGTACTTC
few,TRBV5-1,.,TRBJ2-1,CASSLTTSEQFF,TGCGCCAGCAGCTTGACCACTAGTGAGCAGTTCTTC
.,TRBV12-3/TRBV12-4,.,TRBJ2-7,CASSFSRGNEQYF,TGTGCCAGCAGTTTTTCCAGGGGCAATGAGCAGTACTTC
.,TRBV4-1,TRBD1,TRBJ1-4,CASSGSGTGTNEKLFF,TGCGCCAGCAGCGGGTCCGGGACAGGGACTAATGAAAAACTGTTTTTT
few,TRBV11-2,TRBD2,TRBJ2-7,CASSPITGTSGSYEQYF,TGTGCCAGCAGCCCAATAACGGGGACTAGCGGGTCCTACGAGCAGTACTTC
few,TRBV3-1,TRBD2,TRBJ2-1,CASSPRGAGVRNEQFF,TGTGCCAGCAGCCCTAGGGGAGCGGGGGTTCGCAATGAGCAGTTCTTC
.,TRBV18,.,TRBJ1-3,CASSAGAPGNTIYF,TGTGCCAGCTCTGCCGGGGCGCCTGGAAACACCATATATTTT
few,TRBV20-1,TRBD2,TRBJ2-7,CSASWTSVSYEQYF,TGCAGTGCTAGCTGGACTAGCGTCTCCTACGAGCAGTACTTC
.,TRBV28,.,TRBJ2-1,CAGSSGDWYNEQFF,TGTGCCGGTTCCTCGGGAGATTGGTACAATGAGCAGTTCTTC
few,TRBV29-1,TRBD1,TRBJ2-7,CSVGRDRGDEQYF,TGCAGCGTTGGGAGAGACAGGGGCGACGAGCAGTACTTC
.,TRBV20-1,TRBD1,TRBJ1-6,CSAPDRGRKDNSPLHF,TGCAGTGCTCCCGACAGGGGAAGAAAAGATAATTCACCCCTCCACTTT
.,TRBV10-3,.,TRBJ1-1,CAISPRTTGYTEAFF,TGTGCCATCAGCCCTAGGACTACAGGGTACACTGAAGCTTTCTTT
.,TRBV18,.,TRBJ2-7,CASSLTRAPIYEQYF,TGTGCCAGCTCACTTACTAGGGCCCCTATCTACGAGCAGTACTTC
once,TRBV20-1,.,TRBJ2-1,CSARDPKTSIGHEQFF,TGCAGTGCTAGAGATCCCAAGACTAGTATTGGTCATGAGCAGTTCTTC
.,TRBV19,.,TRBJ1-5,CASSIRAQPQHF,TGTGCCAGTAGTATCCGGGCACAGCCCCAGCATTTT
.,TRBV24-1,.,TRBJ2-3,CATSDALGGTQYF,TGTGCCACCAGTGATGCCTTGGGAGGTACGCAGTATTTT
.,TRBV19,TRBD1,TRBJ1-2,CASRIGTGAGYTF,TGTGCCAGTAGGATCGGGACAGGTGCTGGCTACACCTTC
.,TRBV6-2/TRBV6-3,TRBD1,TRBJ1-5,CASSSRLDRGIGNQPQHF,TGTGCCAGCAGTTCCCGACTAGACAGGGGGATCGGCAATCAGCCCCAGCATTTT
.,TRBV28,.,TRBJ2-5,CASSLWADEETQYF,TGTGCCAGCAGTTTATGGGCGGACGAAGAGACCCAGTACTTC
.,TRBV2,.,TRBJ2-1,CASSEAKYNEQFF,TGTGCCAGCAGTGAAGCGAAGTACAATGAGCAGTTCTTC
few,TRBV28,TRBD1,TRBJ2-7,CASSHSPLITGVAYEQYF,TGTGCCAGCAGCCATTCCCCCCTAATAACAGGGGTGGCCTACGAGCAGTACTTC
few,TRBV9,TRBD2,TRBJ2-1,CASSPRGGRENEQFF,TGTGCCAGCAGCCCGCGGGGGGGCCGGGAAAATGAGCAGTTCTTC
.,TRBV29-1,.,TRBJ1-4,CSVKGRAELSEKLFF,TGCAGCGTTAAGGGAAGGGCCGAATTGAGTGAAAAACTGTTTTTT
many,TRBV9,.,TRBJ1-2,CASSVADLYGYTF,TGTGCCAGCAGCGTAGCTGATTTATATGGCTACACCTTC
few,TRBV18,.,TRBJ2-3,CASSSTPLRGDTQYF,TGTGCCAGCTCATCCACCCCGTTGAGGGGGGATACGCAGTATTTT
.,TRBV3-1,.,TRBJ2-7,CASSGARYNEQYF,TGTGCCAGCAGCGGGGCCCGCTACAATGAGCAGTACTTC
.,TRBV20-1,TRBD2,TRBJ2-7,CSASDPREGTYEQYF,TGTAGTGCTAGTGATCCGCGGGAGGGGACCTACGAGCAGTACTTC
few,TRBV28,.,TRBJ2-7,CASSPTPGYEQYF,TGTGCCAGCAGTCCTACTCCGGGTTACGAGCAGTACTTC
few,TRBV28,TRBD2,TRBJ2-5,CASSLLGLAKQETQYF,TGTGCCAGCAGCCTATTGGGACTAGCGAAACAAGAGACCCAGTACTTC
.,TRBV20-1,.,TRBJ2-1,CSASSSGLWQFF,TGCAGTGCTAGTTCTTCGGGGCTTTGGCAGTTCTTC
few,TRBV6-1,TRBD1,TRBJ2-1,CASRLSTGIYNEQFF,TGTGCCAGCAGGCTTTCGACAGGGATCTACAATGAGCAGTTCTTC
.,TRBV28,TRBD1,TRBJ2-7,CACNTDRGTYEQYF,TGTGCCTGCAACACGGACAGGGGGACCTACGAGCAGTACTTC
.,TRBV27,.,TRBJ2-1,CASSLQERVAYNEQFF,TGTGCCAGCAGTTTACAGGAGCGAGTAGCCTACAATGAGCAGTTCTTC
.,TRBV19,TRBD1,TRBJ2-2,CASRPRQGDTGELFF,TGTGCCAGTAGACCACGACAGGGAGACACCGGGGAGCTGTTTTTT
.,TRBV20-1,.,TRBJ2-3,CSARRPSRDTQYF,TGCAGTGCTAGACGACCCTCCCGGGATACGCAGTATTTT
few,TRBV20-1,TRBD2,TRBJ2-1,CSARVQVSAGSSYNEQFF,TGCAGTGCTAGAGTCCAAGTATCAGCGGGAAGCTCCTACAATGAGCAGTTCTTC
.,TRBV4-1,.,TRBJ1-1,CASSQWGIGSSNTEAFF,TGCGCCAGCAGCCAATGGGGAATCGGGTCTTCGAACACTGAAGCTTTCTTT
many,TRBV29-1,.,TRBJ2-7,CSVVEGNSEQYF,TGCAGCGTTGTTGAGGGAAATTCCGAGCAGTACTTC
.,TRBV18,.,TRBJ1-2,CASSPQAVNYGYTF,TGTGCCAGCTCACCCCAGGCAGTCAACTATGGCTACACCTTC
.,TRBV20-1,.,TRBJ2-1,CSARVWGRTYNEQFF,TGCAGTGCTAGAGTGTGGGGGAGAACCTACAATGAGCAGTTCTTC
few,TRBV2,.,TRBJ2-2,CASSVHGEVAGELFF,TGTGCCAGCAGTGTTCACGGGGAAGTGGCCGGGGAGCTGTTTTTT
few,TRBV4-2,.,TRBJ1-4,CASSQDNFPNEKLFF,TGTGCCAGCAGCCAAGATAATTTTCCTAATGAAAAACTGTTTTTT
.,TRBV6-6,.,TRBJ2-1,CASSPYSGYNEQFF,TGTGCCAGCAGCCCCTATAGCGGCTACAATGAGCAGTTCTTC
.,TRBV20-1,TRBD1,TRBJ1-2,CSATHRDRGSGYTF,TGCAGTGCTACACACCGGGACAGGGGTTCTGGCTACACCTTC
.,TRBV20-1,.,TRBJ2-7,CSARDLIRTTTYEQYF,TGCAGTGCTAGAGACCTGATTAGGACAACGACCTACGAGCAGTACTTC
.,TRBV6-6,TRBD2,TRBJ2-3,CASSYGVAGPDTQYF,TGTGCCAGCAGTTACGGGGTAGCGGGACCAGATACGCAGTATTTT
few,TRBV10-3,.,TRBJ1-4,CAISESSRRTTTNEKLFF,TGTGCCATCAGTGAGTCGTCTCGGAGGACTACAACTAATGAAAAACTGTTTTTT
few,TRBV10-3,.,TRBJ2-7,CAIQGSYEQYF,TGTGCCATCCAGGGCTCCTACGAGCAGTACTTC
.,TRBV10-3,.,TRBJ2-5,CAISEGHRQETQYF,TGTGCCATCAGTGAAGGACATCGCCAAGAGACCCAGTACTTC
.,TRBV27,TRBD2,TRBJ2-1,CASRRGRAIEQFF,TGTGCCAGCAGGCGCGGGAGGGCCATTGAGCAGTTCTTC
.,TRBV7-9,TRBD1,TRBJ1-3,CASISTGNGNTIYF,TGTGCCAGCATCTCGACAGGGAACGGAAACACCATATATTTT
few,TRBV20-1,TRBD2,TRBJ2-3,CSARTSGRDTDTQYF,TGCAGTGCTAGAACTAGCGGGAGGGATACAGATACGCAGTATTTT
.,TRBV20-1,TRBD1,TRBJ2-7,CSAPGTGGSYEQYF,TGCAGTGCACCCGGGACAGGGGGGTCCTACGAGCAGTACTTC
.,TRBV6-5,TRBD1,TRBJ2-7,CASRDRTGGYEQYF,TGTGCCAGCAGGGACCGGACAGGGGGCTACGAGCAGTACTTC
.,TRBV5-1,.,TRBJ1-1,CASSLPPWGLMNTEAFF,TGCGCCAGCAGCCTCCCTCCATGGGGGCTAATGAACACTGAAGCTTTCTTT
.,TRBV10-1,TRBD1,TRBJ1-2,CASISHPGQGNYGYTF,TGCGCCAGCATTAGTCATCCGGGACAGGGGAACTATGGCTACACCTTC